This TCR beta chain was identified during a study of CD8 T cells in ankylosing spondylitis. For TCR beta, libraries came from quantitative 5'-RACE with molecular barcodes. TCRdb analysed the 5' RACE reads with MiXCR anew, one entry per CDR3 protein. Of some 38,000 distinct CDR3 sequences in the sample, less than 4% were seen once. J was trimmed by 9 bases and V by 0 bases; bases with no gene match: 16. Germline assignment: CDR1 SGDLS and CDR2 YYNGEE. The CDR3 runs 18 residues. Regarding the study as a whole: Seemingly distinctive of ankylosing spondylitis blood was a TCR beta motif formed by eight highly homologous variants. Matched ankylosing spondylitis synovial fluid reportedly contained a significantly enriched population of disease-linked clones.

This clonotype is termed medium-sized. Antigen specificity is unknown. V gene TRBV9 combines with J gene TRBJ2-4, with 9 bases identical to TRBD2. Material: blood, either unsorted or a sorted T cell fraction (not recorded which). The source of this sequence is a male donor with ankylosing spondylitis or in good health (not recorded which). The CDR3 bases are TGTGCCAGCAGCGTAGGTCTCCTGCGGGAGGGCCTGAAGGGCATTCAGTACTTC. Its protein is CASSVGLLREGLKGIQYF.